Listed below are T cell receptor beta chains from one sample, sequenced in a study of cytomegalovirus exposure and HLA in healthy donors. Sequencing used immunoSEQ multiplex PCR; TCRdb keeps in-frame clones, though not all of them. The data show 95,000 to 150,000 clones, approximately 74% seen once. Material for sequencing was PBMCs. Receptors were obtained from a man aged 35 to 55 in good health and CMV-seropositive. CDR3s include the opening cysteine and the closing phenylalanine or tryptophan. Each record gives: CDR3 length, clone size, V gene, D gene, J gene, CDR3 DNA, CDR3 protein. A D gene is named only where the DNA matches it firmly. For some rows the clone size is stated as once, few or many, or as a class when expanded; others skip it.

length: 16; size: NA; V: TRBV5-1; D: NA; J: TRBJ2-5; DNA: TGCGCCAGCAGCCTCGGTGGACAGCCTAACACAGAGACCCAGTACTTC; CDR3: CASSLGGQPNTETQYF
length: 15; size: NA; V: TRBV21-1; D: NA; J: TRBJ2-7; DNA: TGTGCCAGCAGCCCATTGGACAGGGAGCGGAACGAGCAGTACTTC; CDR3: CASSPLDRERNEQYF
length: 16; size: NA; V: TRBV5-5; D: TRBD1; J: TRBJ1-3; DNA: TGTGCCAGCAGCTCCCGTATACAGGGGGAAGGAAACACCATATATTTT; CDR3: CASSSRIQGEGNTIYF
length: 15; size: NA; V: TRBV6-4; D: TRBD2; J: TRBJ2-2; DNA: TGTGCCAGCAGCCTACTAGCGGGAGGCACCGGGGAGCTGTTTTTT; CDR3: CASSLLAGGTGELFF
length: 15; size: NA; V: TRBV5-8; D: TRBD2; J: TRBJ2-7; DNA: TGTGCCAGCAGCATACTTAGCGGGACGGCCTACGAGCAGTACTTC; CDR3: CASSILSGTAYEQYF
length: 13; size: NA; V: TRBV29-1; D: TRBD1; J: TRBJ1-4; DNA: TGCAGCGTTGAAGGGACAGGTGGCGAAAAACTGTTTTTC; CDR3: CSVEGTGGEKLFF
length: 15; size: NA; V: TRBV5-6; D: NA; J: TRBJ2-1; DNA: TGTGCCAGCAACAAACTAGAGAGCTCCTACAATGAGCAGTTCTTC; CDR3: CASNKLESSYNEQFF
length: 17; size: few; V: TRBV2; D: NA; J: TRBJ1-2; DNA: TGTGCCAGCAAAGAGGCGGGTTGGACTGAGCCCGCCTATGGCTACACCTTC; CDR3: CASKEAGWTEPAYGYTF
length: 15; size: NA; V: TRBV29-1; D: NA; J: TRBJ1-1; DNA: TGCAGCGTTGCCCCCTCAGGGGCATTGAACACTGAAGCTTTCTTT; CDR3: CSVAPSGALNTEAFF
length: 16; size: few; V: TRBV7-9; D: NA; J: TRBJ1-2; DNA: TGTTCCAGCACCCCGCTGGGGAGCCAGGGGTGGTATGGCTACACCTTC; CDR3: CSSTPLGSQGWYGYTF
length: 17; size: once; V: TRBV11-2; D: NA; J: TRBJ2-7; DNA: TGTGCCAGCAGCTTCCGGATCACGGGGGACGGCTCCTACGAGCAGTACTTC; CDR3: CASSFRITGDGSYEQYF
length: 16; size: NA; V: TRBV6-5; D: TRBD1; J: TRBJ1-3; DNA: TGTGCCAGCAGTTCAGGGGGTAGGAACTCTGGAAACACCATATATTTT; CDR3: CASSSGGRNSGNTIYF
length: 11; size: once; V: TRBV12-5; D: NA; J: TRBJ2-1; DNA: TGTGCTAGTGGTTTGCGGAATGAGCAGTTCTTC; CDR3: CASGLRNEQFF
length: 13; size: NA; V: TRBV5-1; D: NA; J: TRBJ1-1; DNA: TGCGCTAGCAGCTTTGGGAGGAACACTGAAGCTTTCTTT; CDR3: CASSFGRNTEAFF
length: 12; size: few; V: TRBV10-2; D: NA; J: TRBJ2-1; DNA: TGCGCCAGCAGTGAGAGACAAACGGAGCAGTTCTTC; CDR3: CASSERQTEQFF
length: 18; size: NA; V: TRBV10-3; D: TRBD1; J: TRBJ2-1; DNA: TGTGCCATCAGTGAGTCGGGCAGGGGGCATCAAGGGTACAATGAGCAGTTCTTC; CDR3: CAISESGRGHQGYNEQFF
length: 17; size: NA; V: TRBV5-1; D: NA; J: TRBJ2-5; DNA: TGCGCCAGCAGCACCCTCTTAGGACAGATGTACCAAGAGACCCAGTACTTC; CDR3: CASSTLLGQMYQETQYF
length: 14; size: NA; V: TRBV18; D: NA; J: TRBJ1-1; DNA: TGTGCCAGCTCACCTTGGACCGGAGGGACTGAAGCTTTCTTT; CDR3: CASSPWTGGTEAFF
length: 16; size: NA; V: TRBV4-2; D: TRBD1; J: TRBJ2-7; DNA: TGTGCCAGCAGCCAAGGGTCGGACAGGGGCTACTACGAGCAGTACTTC; CDR3: CASSQGSDRGYYEQYF
length: 11; size: few; V: TRBV10-3; D: NA; J: TRBJ2-7; DNA: TGTGCCATCAGTTCTCTCTACGAGCAGTACTTC; CDR3: CAISSLYEQYF